A single T cell receptor beta chain is shown here with its context. The sample originates from a study of blood T cell repertoires in COVID-19. The length of the CDR3 is 17 residues. The J segment lost 5 bases and the V segment lost 1 base, leaving 10 bases of the junction unmatched. CDR1 LGHNA and CDR2 YNFKEQ come from the germline V gene. Assay: immunoSEQ multiplex PCR; the TCRdb copy retains only in-frame clones and omits some. The data contain 65,000 to 75,000 clones, approximately 83% of them singletons. This chain uses TRBV4-2 with TRBJ2-5, with 10 bases matching TRBD2. The TCR was taken from a man at least 80 years old with acute or convalescent COVID-19. Sequencing was performed on peripheral blood. CDR3 sequence (DNA): TGTGCCAGCAGCCAAGTGGGGTCTAGCGGGGGACACGAGACCCAGTACTTC. Amino acids: CASSQVGSSGGHETQYF.